These T cell receptor beta chains were read from a single sample in a study of blood T cells in healthy people across ages. TCRdb reanalysed the 5' RACE reads using MiXCR and keeps one entry per CDR3 protein. The data hold approximately 1,000,000 distinct CDR3 sequences, with under 55% observed a single time. Source material: blood. The receptors were sampled from a woman aged 55-75 years in good health. Both conserved end residues are part of each CDR3. A D gene is named only where the DNA matches it firmly. Clone size is stated in some rows and not others, as once, few, many or a class when expanded.

v_gene	len	d_gene	abundance	j_gene	CDR3aa	CDR3nt
TRBV12-3/TRBV12-4	15	NA	NA	TRBJ2-2	CASSRPTENTGELFF	TGTGCCAGCAGTCGCCCCACAGAGAACACCGGGGAGCTGTTTTTT
TRBV6-1	15	NA	NA	TRBJ1-1	CASSWTGSGTTEAFF	TGTGCCAGCAGTTGGACTGGGAGCGGGACCACTGAAGCTTTCTTT
TRBV7-7	15	NA	few	TRBJ2-3	CASSSGAGSTDTQYF	TGTGCCAGCAGCTCGGGGGCCGGTTCCACAGATACGCAGTATTTT
TRBV10-3	13	NA	few	TRBJ2-1	CAISAPGYNEQFF	TGTGCCATCAGCGCTCCGGGCTACAATGAGCAGTTCTTC
TRBV4-2	12	NA	NA	TRBJ2-2	CASSESPGELFF	TGTGCCAGCAGCGAATCCCCCGGGGAGCTGTTTTTT
TRBV2	11	NA	NA	TRBJ1-4	CASSNARKLFF	TGTGCCAGCTCAAATGCTCGAAAACTGTTTTTT
TRBV5-1	16	TRBD1	few	TRBJ2-7	CASSLEGRDRAYEQYF	TGCGCCAGCAGCTTGGAGGGCAGGGACAGGGCTTACGAGCAGTACTTC
TRBV6-1	15	TRBD2	NA	TRBJ2-5	CASSGFNGRADEQYF	TGTGCCAGCAGTGGCTTTAACGGGAGGGCCGATGAGCAGTACTTC
TRBV29-1	14	TRBD2	NA	TRBJ2-3	CSVAGTSVTDTQYF	TGCAGCGTAGCCGGGACTAGCGTAACAGATACGCAGTATTTT
TRBV12-3/TRBV12-4	15	TRBD2	NA	TRBJ2-3	CASSFGGGRADTQYF	TGTGCCAGCAGTTTTGGTGGCGGGAGGGCAGATACGCAGTATTTT
TRBV24-1	15	NA	few	TRBJ2-3	CTTSDTLANTDTQYF	TGTACCACCAGTGATACCCTAGCGAACACAGATACGCAGTATTTT
TRBV20-1	16	NA	NA	TRBJ2-4	CSANPPRGLAKNIQYF	TGCAGTGCTAACCCCCCCCGTGGGCTAGCCAAAAACATTCAGTACTTC
TRBV7-9	15	TRBD1	few	TRBJ2-7	CASSPWTGELYEQYF	TGTGCCAGCAGCCCATGGACAGGGGAACTCTACGAGCAGTACTTC
TRBV4-2	18	TRBD2	few	TRBJ2-3	CASSQEASGRPMTDTQYF	TGTGCCAGCAGCCAAGAAGCTAGCGGGAGGCCGATGACAGATACGCAGTATTTT
TRBV12-3/TRBV12-4	14	NA	NA	TRBJ2-7	CASSLKDSVHEQYF	TGTGCCAGCAGTTTAAAGGACAGTGTCCACGAGCAGTACTTC
TRBV2	14	NA	NA	TRBJ2-2	CASSDIGNTGELFF	TGTGCCAGCAGTGATATCGGGAACACCGGGGAGCTGTTTTTT